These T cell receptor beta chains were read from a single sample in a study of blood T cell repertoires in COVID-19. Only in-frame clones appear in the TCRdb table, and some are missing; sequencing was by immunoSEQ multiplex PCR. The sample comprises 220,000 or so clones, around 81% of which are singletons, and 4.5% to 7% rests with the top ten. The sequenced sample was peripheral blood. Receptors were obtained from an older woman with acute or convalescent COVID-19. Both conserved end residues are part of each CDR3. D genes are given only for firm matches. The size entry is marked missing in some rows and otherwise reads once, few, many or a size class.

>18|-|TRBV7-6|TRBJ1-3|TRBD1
TGTGCCAGCAGCGGGATTGGACAGGGGGCTATCTCTGGAAACACCATATATTTT
CASSGIGQGAISGNTIYF
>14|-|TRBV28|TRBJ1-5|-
TGTGCCAGCGCGTCCGGGTCGGAGAATCAGCCCCAGCATTTT
CASASGSENQPQHF
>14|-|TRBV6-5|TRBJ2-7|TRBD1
TGTGCCAGCAGTCCTACAGGGGGCTCCTACGAGCAGTACTTC
CASSPTGGSYEQYF
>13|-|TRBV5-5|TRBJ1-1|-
TGTGCCAGCAGCTCAGGAACGGACACTGAAGCTTTCTTT
CASSSGTDTEAFF
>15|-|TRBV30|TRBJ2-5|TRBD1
TGTGCCTGGAGAGGGGACAGGGCTGTTGCAGAGACCCAGTACTTC
CAWRGDRAVAETQYF
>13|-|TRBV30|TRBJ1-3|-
TGTGCCTGGAGCGCGGGGGGCGGAAACACCATATATTTT
CAWSAGGGNTIYF
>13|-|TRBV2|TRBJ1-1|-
TGTGCCAGCAGTGAAGAACAGGCCTTTGAAGCTTTCTTT
CASSEEQAFEAFF
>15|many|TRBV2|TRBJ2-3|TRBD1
TGTGCCAACACCCGGGACAGGGGGATCACAGATACGCAGTATTTT
CANTRDRGITDTQYF
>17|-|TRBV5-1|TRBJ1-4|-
TGCGCCAGCAGCTTGGCCGGGCAGTCAATAGGAGGGGAAAAACTGTTTTTT
CASSLAGQSIGGEKLFF
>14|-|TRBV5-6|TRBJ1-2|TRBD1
TGTGCCAGCAGCCCCGGACAGGGGTGGACTGGCTACACCTTC
CASSPGQGWTGYTF
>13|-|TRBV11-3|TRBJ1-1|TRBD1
TGTGCCAGCAGCCAGGGGGCGCGGGGTGAAGCTTTCTTT
CASSQGARGEAFF
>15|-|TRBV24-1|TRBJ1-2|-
TGTGCCACCAGTGATTTTGTGGGAGGGAGGTATGGCTACACCTTC
CATSDFVGGRYGYTF
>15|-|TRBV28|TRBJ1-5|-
TGTGCCAGCAGCCTAACAGCATTAGAACGTCAGCCCCAGCATTTT
CASSLTALERQPQHF
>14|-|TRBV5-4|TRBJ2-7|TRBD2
TGTGCCAGCAGCACCCGACTAGCTGCAAGGGAGCAGTACTTC
CASSTRLAAREQYF
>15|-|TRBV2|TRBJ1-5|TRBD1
TGTGCCAGCAATCCGGACAGGGAATTCAGTCAGCCCCAGCATTTT
CASNPDREFSQPQHF
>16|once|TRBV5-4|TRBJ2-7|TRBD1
TGTGCCAGCAGCCGCATCCGGGACAGGGCATCCTACGAGCAGTACTTC
CASSRIRDRASYEQYF
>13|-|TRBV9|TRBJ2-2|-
TGTGCCAGCAGCGACAAGGAGGGCGGGGAGCTGTTTTTT
CASSDKEGGELFF
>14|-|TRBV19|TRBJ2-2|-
TGTGCCAGCCAACGAGGGAGCGGCACCGGGGAGCTGTTTTTT
CASQRGSGTGELFF
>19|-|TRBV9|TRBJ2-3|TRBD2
TGTGCCAGCAGCGTAGAAGGGAGGACTAGCGGGAGGCCCACAGATACGCAGTATTTT
CASSVEGRTSGRPTDTQYF
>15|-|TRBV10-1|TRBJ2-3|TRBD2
TGCGCCAGCAGTCAAGCGGGAGTATACACAGATACGCAGTATTTT
CASSQAGVYTDTQYF
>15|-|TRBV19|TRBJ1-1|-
TGTGCCAGCCAATTTCAGGGGTTTATGAACACTGAAGCTTTCTTT
CASQFQGFMNTEAFF
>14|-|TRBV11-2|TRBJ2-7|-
TGTGCCAGCAGCTCTCCCAGACACCCTTGGGAGCAGTACTTC
CASSSPRHPWEQYF
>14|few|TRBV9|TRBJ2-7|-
TGTGCCAGCAGCGTAGGCCCGGACACCTACGAGCAGTACTTC
CASSVGPDTYEQYF
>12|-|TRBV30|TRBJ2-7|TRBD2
TGTGCCTGGAGTGCGGGAGGAAACGAGCAGTACTTC
CAWSAGGNEQYF
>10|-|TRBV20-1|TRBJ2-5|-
TGCAGTGCCCGGGAAGAGACCCAGTACTTC
CSAREETQYF
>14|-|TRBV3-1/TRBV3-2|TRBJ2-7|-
TGTGCCAGCAGCCGTACAGGGCCCTCCTACGAGCAGTACTTC
CASSRTGPSYEQYF
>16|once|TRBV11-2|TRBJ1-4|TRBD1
TGTGCCAGCAGCTTATCCTCCGGGACAGTGGGTGAAAAACTGTTTTTT
CASSLSSGTVGEKLFF
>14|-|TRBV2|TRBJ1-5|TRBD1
TGTGCCAGCAGTGGGGGGACAGGTGGGCAGCCCCAGCATTTT
CASSGGTGGQPQHF
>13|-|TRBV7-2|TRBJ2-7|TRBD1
TGTGCCAGCAGCGGGACAGGGGGGTACGAGCAGTACTTC
CASSGTGGYEQYF
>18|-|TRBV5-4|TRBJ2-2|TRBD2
TGTGCCAGCAGCTCCGCGGGACTAGCGGGATTGTTTACCGGGGAACTGTTTTTT
CASSSAGLAGLFTGELFF
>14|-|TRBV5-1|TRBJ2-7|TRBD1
TGCGCCAGCAGCCCGGGACAGGGGGCGCGGGAGCAGTACTTC
CASSPGQGAREQYF
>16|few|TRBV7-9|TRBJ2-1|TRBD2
TGTGCCAGCAGCTCCACGGGGACTAGCGGTATCAATGAGCAGTTCTTC
CASSSTGTSGINEQFF
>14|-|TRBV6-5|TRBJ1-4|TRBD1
TGTGCTACACTACAGGGGGTTTATGTTGAAAAACTGTTTTTT
CATLQGVYVEKLFF
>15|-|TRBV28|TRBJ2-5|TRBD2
TGTGCCAGCACCTCGACTAGCGGGTACCAAGAGACCCAGTACTTC
CASTSTSGYQETQYF
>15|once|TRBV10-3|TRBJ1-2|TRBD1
TGTGCCATCAGTGCACAGGGGGGGACTAACTATGGCTACACCTTC
CAISAQGGTNYGYTF
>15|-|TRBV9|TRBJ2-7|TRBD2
TGTGCCAGCAGCGTAGCTAGCGGGAGTGTCTACGAGCAGTACTTC
CASSVASGSVYEQYF
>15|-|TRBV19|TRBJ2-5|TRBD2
TGTGCCAGTAATCGCAATAGCGGGCCCGGCGAGACCCAGTACTTC
CASNRNSGPGETQYF
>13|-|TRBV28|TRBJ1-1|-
TGTGCCAGCAGTTTATCTGGGGCCACTGAAGCTTTCTTT
CASSLSGATEAFF
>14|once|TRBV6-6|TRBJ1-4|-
TGTGCCAGCAGCGTCGGAGGGGCTAATGAAAAACTGTTTTTT
CASSVGGANEKLFF
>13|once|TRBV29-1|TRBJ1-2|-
TGCAGCGTTGAGCGACAGGCGGACTATGGCTACACCTTC
CSVERQADYGYTF
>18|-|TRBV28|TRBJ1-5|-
TGTGCCAGCACTCCCTTCCCGGGAGACCTCTGGGGCAATCAGCCCCAGCATTTT
CASTPFPGDLWGNQPQHF
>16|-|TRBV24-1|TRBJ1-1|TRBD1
TGTGCCACCAGTGTGAGGACAGGGTCTATGAACACTGAAGCTTTCTTT
CATSVRTGSMNTEAFF
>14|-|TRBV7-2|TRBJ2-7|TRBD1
TGTGCCAGCAGCTCCCGGACAGGGACCTACGAGCAGTACTTC
CASSSRTGTYEQYF
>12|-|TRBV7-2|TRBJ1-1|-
TGTGCCAGCAGCTTATTTGAACCCGGGGCTTTCTTT
CASSLFEPGAFF
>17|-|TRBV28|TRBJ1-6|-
TGTGCCAGCAGCTGGCGGGGGGCAGGGGTAAATAATTCACCCCTCCACTTT
CASSWRGAGVNNSPLHF
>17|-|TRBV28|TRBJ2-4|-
TGTGCCAGCAGTTTGAGGGATGTCGGGGGAGCCAAAAACATTCAGTACTTC
CASSLRDVGGAKNIQYF
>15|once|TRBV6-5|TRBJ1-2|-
TGTGCCAGCAGTCAACCCAGGGATACTAACTATGGCTACACCTTC
CASSQPRDTNYGYTF
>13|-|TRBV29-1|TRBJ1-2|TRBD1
TGCAGCGTTGAACCCCTAGACAGGGATGGCTACACCTTC
CSVEPLDRDGYTF
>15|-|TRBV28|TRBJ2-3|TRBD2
TGTGCCAGCAGTTCACCTGGGACTAGCGGAGATACGCAGTATTTT
CASSSPGTSGDTQYF
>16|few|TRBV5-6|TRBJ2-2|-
TGTGCCAGCAGCTTTTTCGGTGGCGGTACCACCGGGGAGCTGTTTTTT
CASSFFGGGTTGELFF
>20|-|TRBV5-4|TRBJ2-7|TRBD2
TGTGCCAGCAGCTTGGTTTGGACTAGCGGGACCTTGGGCCAACCTTACGAGCAGTACTTC
CASSLVWTSGTLGQPYEQYF
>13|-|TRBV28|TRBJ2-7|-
TGTGCCAGCAGTTTACAAACGCAGCGCGAGCAGTACTTC
CASSLQTQREQYF
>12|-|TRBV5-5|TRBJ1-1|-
TGTGCCAGCAGTTATACAGTTGCTGAAGCTTTCTTT
CASSYTVAEAFF
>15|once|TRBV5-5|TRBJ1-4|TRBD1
TGTGCCAGCAGCTTTCGACAGGGGGTAAATGAAAAACTGTTTTTT
CASSFRQGVNEKLFF
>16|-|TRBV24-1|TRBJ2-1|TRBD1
TGTGCCACCAGTGATACCCGACAGGGGGCGCGCAATGAGCAGTTCTTC
CATSDTRQGARNEQFF
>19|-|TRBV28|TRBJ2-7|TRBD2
TGTGCCAGCAGTGTAATACCGGGACTAGCGGGAGGCTTGTCCTACGAGCAGTACTTC
CASSVIPGLAGGLSYEQYF
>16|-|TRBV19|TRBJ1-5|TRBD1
TGTGCCAGTAGTCCCGCGGGGACAGGGGGGGATCAGCCCCAGCATTTT
CASSPAGTGGDQPQHF
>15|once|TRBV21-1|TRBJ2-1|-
TGTGCCAGCAGCATCCGACAGGAATCCTACAATGAGCAGTTCTTC
CASSIRQESYNEQFF
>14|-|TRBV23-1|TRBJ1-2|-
TGCGCCAGCGGGGGCCGTCGATCTAACTATGGCTACACCTTC
CASGGRRSNYGYTF
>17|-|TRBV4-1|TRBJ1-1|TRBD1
TGCGCCAGCAGCCAAGATAAGGGACAGCCGCTAAACACTGAAGCTTTCTTT
CASSQDKGQPLNTEAFF